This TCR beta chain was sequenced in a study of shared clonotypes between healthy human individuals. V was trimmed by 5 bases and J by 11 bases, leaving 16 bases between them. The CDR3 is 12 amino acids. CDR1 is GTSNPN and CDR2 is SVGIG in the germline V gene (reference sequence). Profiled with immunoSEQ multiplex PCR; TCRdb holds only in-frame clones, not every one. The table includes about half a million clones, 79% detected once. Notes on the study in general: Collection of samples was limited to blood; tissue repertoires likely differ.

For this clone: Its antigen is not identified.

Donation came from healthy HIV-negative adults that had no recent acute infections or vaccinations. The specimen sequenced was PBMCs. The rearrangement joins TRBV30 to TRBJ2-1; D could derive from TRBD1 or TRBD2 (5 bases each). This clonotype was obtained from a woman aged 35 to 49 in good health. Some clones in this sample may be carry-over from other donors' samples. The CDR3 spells CAWEKVREKQFF. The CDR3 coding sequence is TGTGCCTGGGAGAAGGTCAGGGAGAAGCAGTTCTTC.